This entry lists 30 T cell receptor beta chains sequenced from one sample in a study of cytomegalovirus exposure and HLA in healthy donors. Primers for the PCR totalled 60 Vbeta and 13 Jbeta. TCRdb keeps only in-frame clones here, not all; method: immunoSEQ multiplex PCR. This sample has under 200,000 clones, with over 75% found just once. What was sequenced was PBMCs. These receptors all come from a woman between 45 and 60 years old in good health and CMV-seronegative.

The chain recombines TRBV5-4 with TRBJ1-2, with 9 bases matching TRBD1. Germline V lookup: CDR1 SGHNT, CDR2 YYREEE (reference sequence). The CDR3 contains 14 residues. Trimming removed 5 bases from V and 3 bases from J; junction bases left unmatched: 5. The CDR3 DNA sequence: TGTGCCAGCAGACGGACAGGGGTGGACTATGGCTACACCTTC. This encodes CASRRTGVDYGYTF. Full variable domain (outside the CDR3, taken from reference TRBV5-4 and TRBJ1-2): ETGVTQSPTHLIKTRGQQVTLRCSSQSGHNTVSWYQQALGQGPQFIFQYYREEENGRGNFPPRFSGLQFPNYSSELNVNALELDDSALYLCASRRTGVDYGYTFGSGTRLTVV.

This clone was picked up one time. As DNA, the CDR3 is TGTGCTAGTGCCACCGACAGCATCTACGAGCAGTACTTC. Its protein is CASATDSIYEQYF. The gene calls are TRBV12-5 and TRBJ2-7; D possibly corresponds to TRBD1 (5 bases). V was clipped by 7 bases and J by 3 bases, with 13 bases between them. The CDR3 length is 13 residues. CDR1 is LGHNT, CDR2 FRNRAP, per germline.

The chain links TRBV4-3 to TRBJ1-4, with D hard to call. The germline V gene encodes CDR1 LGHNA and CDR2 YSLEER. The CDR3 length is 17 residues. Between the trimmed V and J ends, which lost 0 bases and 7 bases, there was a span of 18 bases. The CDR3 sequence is CASSQEPPALRPEKLFF. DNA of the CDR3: TGCGCCAGCAGCCAAGAGCCCCCGGCCCTGAGGCCTGAAAAACTGTTTTTT.

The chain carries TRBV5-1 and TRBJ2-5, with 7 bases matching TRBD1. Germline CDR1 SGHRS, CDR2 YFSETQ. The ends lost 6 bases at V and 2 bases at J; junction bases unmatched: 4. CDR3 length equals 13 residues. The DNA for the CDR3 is TGCGCCAGCACCGGGACAGCTCAAGAGACCCAGTACTTC. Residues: CASTGTAQETQYF.

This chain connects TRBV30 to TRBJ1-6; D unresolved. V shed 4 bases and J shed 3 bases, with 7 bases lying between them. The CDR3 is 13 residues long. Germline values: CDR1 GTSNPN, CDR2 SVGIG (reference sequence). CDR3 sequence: CAWNPGYNSPLHF. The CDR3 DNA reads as TGTGCCTGGAACCCGGGCTATAATTCACCCCTCCACTTT. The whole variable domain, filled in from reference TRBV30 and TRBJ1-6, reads SQTIHQWPATLVQPVGSPLSLECTVEGTSNPNLYWYRQAAGRGLQLLFYSVGIGQISSEVPQNLSASRPQDRQFILSSKKLLLSDSGFYLCAWNPGYNSPLHFGNGTRLTVT.

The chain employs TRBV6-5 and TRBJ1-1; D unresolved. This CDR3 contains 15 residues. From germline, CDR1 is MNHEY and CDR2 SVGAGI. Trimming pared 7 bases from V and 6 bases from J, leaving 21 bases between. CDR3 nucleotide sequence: TGTGCCAGCACTCGACATAATGACCAACCTTCTGAAGCTTTCTTT. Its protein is CASTRHNDQPSEAFF.

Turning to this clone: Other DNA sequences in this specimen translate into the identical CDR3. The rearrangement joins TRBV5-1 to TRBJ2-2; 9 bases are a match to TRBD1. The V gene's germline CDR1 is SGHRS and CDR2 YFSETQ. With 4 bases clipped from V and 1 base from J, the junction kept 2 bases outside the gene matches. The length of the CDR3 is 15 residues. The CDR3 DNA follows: TGCGCCAGCAGCAGGGACAGGGAGAACACCGGGGAGCTGTTTTTT. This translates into CASSRDRENTGELFF.

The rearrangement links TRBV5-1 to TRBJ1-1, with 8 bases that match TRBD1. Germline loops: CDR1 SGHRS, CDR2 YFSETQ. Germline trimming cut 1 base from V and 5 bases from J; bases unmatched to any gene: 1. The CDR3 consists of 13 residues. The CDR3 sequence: CASSLTGGTEAFF. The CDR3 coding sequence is TGCGCCAGCAGCTTGACAGGGGGGACTGAAGCTTTCTTT.

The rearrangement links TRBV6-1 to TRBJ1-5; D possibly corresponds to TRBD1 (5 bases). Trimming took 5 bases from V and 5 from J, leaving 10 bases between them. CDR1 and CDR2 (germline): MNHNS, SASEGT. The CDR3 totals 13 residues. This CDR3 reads CASSYIGDQPQHF. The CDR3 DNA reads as TGTGCCAGCAGTTATATAGGGGATCAGCCCCAGCATTTT.

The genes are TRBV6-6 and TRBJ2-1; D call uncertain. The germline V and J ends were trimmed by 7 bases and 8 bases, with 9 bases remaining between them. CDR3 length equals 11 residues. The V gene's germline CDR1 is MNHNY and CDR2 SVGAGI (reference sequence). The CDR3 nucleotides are TGTGCCAGCACTCAATACTATGAGCAGTTCTTC. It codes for CASTQYYEQFF.

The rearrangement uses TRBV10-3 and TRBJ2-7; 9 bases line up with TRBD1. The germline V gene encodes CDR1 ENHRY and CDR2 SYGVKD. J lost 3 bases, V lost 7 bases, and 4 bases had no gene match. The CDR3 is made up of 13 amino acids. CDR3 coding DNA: TGTGCCATCACCTTGGACAGGGGCTACGAGCAGTACTTC. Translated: CAITLDRGYEQYF.

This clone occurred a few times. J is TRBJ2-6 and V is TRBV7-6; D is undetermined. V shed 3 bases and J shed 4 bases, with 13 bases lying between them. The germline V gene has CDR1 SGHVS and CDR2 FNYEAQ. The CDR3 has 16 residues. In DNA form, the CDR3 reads TGTGCCAGCAGCTTTTCACCCCGGTCCGGGGCCAACGTCCTGACTTTC. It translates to CASSFSPRSGANVLTF.

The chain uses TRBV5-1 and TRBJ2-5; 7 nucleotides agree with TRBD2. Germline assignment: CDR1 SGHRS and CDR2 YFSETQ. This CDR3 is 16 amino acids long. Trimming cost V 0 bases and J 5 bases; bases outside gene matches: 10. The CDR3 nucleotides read TGCGCCAGCAGCTTGGACGGACTAGTGGGGGGGGAGACCCAGTACTTC. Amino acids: CASSLDGLVGGETQYF.

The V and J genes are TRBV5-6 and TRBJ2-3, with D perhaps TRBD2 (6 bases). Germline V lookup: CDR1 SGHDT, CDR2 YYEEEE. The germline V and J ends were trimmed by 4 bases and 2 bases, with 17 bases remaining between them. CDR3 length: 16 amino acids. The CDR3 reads CASSLMGSGSTDTQYF. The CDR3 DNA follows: TGTGCCAGCAGCCTGATGGGGAGCGGGTCCACAGATACGCAGTATTTT.

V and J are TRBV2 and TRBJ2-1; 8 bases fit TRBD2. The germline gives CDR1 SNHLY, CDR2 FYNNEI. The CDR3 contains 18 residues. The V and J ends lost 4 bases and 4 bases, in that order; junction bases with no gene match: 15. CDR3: CASSGAALGLVIYNEQFF. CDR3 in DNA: TGTGCCAGCAGTGGAGCTGCGTTGGGACTAGTGATTTACAATGAGCAGTTCTTC.

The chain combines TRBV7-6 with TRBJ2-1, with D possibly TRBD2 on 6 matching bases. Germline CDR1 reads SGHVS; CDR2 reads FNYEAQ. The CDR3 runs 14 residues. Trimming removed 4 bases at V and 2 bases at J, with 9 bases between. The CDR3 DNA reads TGTGCCAGCAGCTCCCGGACTACCTACAATGAGCAGTTCTTC. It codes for CASSSRTTYNEQFF.

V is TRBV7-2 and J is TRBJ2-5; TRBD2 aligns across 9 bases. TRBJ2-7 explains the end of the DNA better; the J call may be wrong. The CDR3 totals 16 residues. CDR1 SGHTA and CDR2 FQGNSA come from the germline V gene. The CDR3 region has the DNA TGTGCCAGCAGCTTCCGAGCGGGGGGCATTACCTACGAGCAGTACTTC. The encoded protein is CASSFRAGGITYEQYF.

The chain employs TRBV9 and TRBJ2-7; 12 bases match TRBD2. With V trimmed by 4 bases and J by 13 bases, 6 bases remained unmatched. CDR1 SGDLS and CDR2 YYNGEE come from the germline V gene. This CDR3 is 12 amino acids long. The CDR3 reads CASSPGTSGLYF. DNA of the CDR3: TGTGCCAGCAGCCCAGGGACTAGCGGGCTTTACTTC.

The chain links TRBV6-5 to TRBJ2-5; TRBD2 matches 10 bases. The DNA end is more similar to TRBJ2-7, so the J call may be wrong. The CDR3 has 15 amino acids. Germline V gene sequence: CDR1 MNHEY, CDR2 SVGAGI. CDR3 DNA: TGTGCCAGCAGTTACCAGAGCGGGGGGGACCACGAGCAGTACTTC. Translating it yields CASSYQSGGDHEQYF.

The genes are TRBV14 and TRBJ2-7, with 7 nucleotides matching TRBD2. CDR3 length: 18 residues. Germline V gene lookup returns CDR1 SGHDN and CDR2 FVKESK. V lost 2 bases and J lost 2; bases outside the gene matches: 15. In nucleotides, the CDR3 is TGTGCCAGCAGCCAAACAACTCACCGGGGACTAATGGCCTACGAGCAGTACTTC. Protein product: CASSQTTHRGLMAYEQYF.

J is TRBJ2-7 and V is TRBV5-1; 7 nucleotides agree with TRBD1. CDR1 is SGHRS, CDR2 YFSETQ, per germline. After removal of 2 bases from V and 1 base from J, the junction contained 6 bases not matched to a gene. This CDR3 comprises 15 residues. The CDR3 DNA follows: TGCGCCAGCAGCTTTGTAACAGGGGCGTCCTACGAGCAGTACTTC. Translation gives CASSFVTGASYEQYF.

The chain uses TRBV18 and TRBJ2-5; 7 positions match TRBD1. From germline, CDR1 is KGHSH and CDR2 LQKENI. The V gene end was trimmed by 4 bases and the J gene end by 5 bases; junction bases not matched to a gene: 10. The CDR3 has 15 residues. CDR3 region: CASSQLGQLGETQYF. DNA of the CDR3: TGTGCCAGCTCACAATTGGGACAGCTGGGGGAGACCCAGTACTTC. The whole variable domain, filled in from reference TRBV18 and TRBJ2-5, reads NAGVMQNPRHLVRRRGQEARLRCSPMKGHSHVYWYRQLPEEGLKFMVYLQKENIIDESGMPKERFSAEFPKEGPSILRIQQVVRGDSAAYFCASSQLGQLGETQYFGPGTRLLVL.

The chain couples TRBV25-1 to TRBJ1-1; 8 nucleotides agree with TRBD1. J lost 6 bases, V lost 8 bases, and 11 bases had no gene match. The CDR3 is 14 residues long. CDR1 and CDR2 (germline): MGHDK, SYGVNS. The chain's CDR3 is CASRDRYGLAEAFF. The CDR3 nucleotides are TGTGCCAGCCGGGACAGGTACGGGTTGGCTGAAGCTTTCTTT.

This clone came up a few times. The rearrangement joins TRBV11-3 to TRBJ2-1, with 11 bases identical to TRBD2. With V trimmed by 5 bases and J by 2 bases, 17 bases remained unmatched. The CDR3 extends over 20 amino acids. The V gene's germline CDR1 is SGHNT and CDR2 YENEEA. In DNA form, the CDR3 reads TGTGCCAGCAGCCCAAACCCCAGGACTAGCGGGCCCCTTCCCTACAATGAGCAGTTCTTC. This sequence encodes CASSPNPRTSGPLPYNEQFF.

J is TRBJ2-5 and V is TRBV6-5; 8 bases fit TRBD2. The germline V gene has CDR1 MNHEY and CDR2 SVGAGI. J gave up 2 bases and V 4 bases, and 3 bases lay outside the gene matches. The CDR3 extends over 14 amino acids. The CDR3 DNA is TGTGCCAGCAGTTTTGCGGGGGGACAAGAGACCCAGTACTTC. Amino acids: CASSFAGGQETQYF.

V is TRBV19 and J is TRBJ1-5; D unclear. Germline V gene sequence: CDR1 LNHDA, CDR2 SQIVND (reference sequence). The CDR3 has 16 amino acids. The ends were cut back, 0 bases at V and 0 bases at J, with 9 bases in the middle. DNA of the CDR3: TGTGCCAGTAGTATAGAGAGCGGGGTTAGCAATCAGCCCCAGCATTTT. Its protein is CASSIESGVSNQPQHF.

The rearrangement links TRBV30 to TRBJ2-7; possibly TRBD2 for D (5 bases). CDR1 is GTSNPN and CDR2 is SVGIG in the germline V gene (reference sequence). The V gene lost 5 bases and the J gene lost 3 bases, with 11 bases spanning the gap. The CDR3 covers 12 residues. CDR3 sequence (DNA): TGTGCCTGGGGAGGCAGCGGCTACGAGCAGTACTTC. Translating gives CAWGGSGYEQYF.

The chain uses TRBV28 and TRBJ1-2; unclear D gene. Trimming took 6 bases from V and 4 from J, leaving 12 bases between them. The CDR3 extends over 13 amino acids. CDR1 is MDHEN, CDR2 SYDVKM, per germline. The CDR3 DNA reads TGTGCCAGCAGGAGAGGGCTGGGCTATGGCTACACCTTC. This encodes CASRRGLGYGYTF.

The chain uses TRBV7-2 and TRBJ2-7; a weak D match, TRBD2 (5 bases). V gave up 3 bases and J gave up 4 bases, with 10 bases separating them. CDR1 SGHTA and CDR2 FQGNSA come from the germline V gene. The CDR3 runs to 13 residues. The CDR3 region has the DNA TGTGCCAGCAGCTTTGGACGGGAATACGAGCAGTACTTC. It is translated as CASSFGREYEQYF.

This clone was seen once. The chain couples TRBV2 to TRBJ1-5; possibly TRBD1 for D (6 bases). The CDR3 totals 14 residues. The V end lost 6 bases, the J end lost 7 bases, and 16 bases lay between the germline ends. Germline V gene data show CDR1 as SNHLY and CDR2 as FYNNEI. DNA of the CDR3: TGTGCCAGCAGCGAGAGGACAGTTCGACAGCCCCAGCATTTT. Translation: CASSERTVRQPQHF. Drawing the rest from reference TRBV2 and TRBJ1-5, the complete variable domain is EPEVTQTPSHQVTQMGQEVILRCVPISNHLYFYWYRQILGQKVEFLVSFYNNEISEKSEIFDDQFSVERPDGSNFTLKIRSTKLEDSAMYFCASSERTVRQPQHFGDGTRLSIL.